This entry lists 26 T cell receptor beta chains sequenced from one sample in a study of cytomegalovirus exposure and HLA in healthy donors. The PCR was carried out with 60 Vbeta primers and 13 Jbeta primers. TCRdb keeps only in-frame clones here, not all; method: immunoSEQ multiplex PCR. The sample has 200,000 or so clones; 80% to 85% are singletons. Sequenced sample: PBMCs. These receptor sequences come from a woman aged 18-29 years in good health and CMV-seronegative.

The rearrangement joins TRBV7-3 to TRBJ2-7; 10 positions agree with TRBD2. Germline-derived CDR1 and CDR2 are SGHTA and FQGTGA. The CDR3 sequence is 13 residues long. V shed 2 bases, J shed 6 bases, and the junction held 1 base outside the gene matches. The CDR3 is CASSLLAGAEQYF. For the CDR3, the DNA is TGTGCCAGCAGCTTACTAGCGGGAGCCGAGCAGTACTTC. Looking up the rest from reference TRBV7-3 and TRBJ2-7 gives the full variable domain: GAGVSQTPSNKVTEKGKYVELRCDPISGHTALYWYRQSLGQGPEFLIYFQGTGAADDSGLPNDRFFAVRPEGSVSTLKIQRTERGDSAVYLCASSLLAGAEQYFGPGTRLTVT.

The CDR3 coding sequence is TGTGCCAGCAGCTTCGTTAGCGGGGGCGAATACGAGCAGTACTTC. Translated, it gives CASSFVSGGEYEQYF. The chain recombines TRBV7-9 with TRBJ2-7; 9 nucleotides align to TRBD2. The V segment lost 3 bases and the J segment 4 bases; nucleotides outside the gene matches: 7. The CDR3 length is 15 residues. Germline V lookup: CDR1 SEHNR, CDR2 FQNEAQ (reference sequence).

The chain joins TRBV5-1 to TRBJ1-4; 8 nucleotides match TRBD1. This CDR3 spans 14 amino acids. V lost 0 bases, J lost 7 bases, and 2 bases stayed unmatched. CDR1 and CDR2 from the germline V gene are SGHRS and YFSETQ. CDR3 sequence: CASSLAGGREKLFF. CDR3 DNA sequence: TGCGCCAGCAGCTTGGCAGGGGGCCGTGAAAAACTGTTTTTT.

CDR3 DNA sequence: TGTGCCAGCAGCTTAAGCGGGTTGGGGGGTCGGGGCCTAGCCAAAAACATTCAGTACTTC. Translated, it gives CASSLSGLGGRGLAKNIQYF. V usage is TRBV7-8 and J usage is TRBJ2-4, with TRBD2 as a possible D gene (6 bases). With 2 bases removed from V and 0 bases from J, the gap between germline ends came to 23 bases. CDR3 length: 20 amino acids. CDR1 SGHVS and CDR2 FQNEAQ come from the germline V gene.

V is TRBV4-2 and J is TRBJ2-7, with 10 bases that match TRBD2. After removal of 0 bases from V and 4 bases from J, the junction contained 6 bases not matched to a gene. CDR3 size: 16 residues. The germline V gene encodes CDR1 LGHNA and CDR2 YNFKEQ. CDR3 sequence reads: CASSQDPSGSSYEQYF. CDR3 coding DNA: TGTGCCAGCAGCCAAGATCCTAGCGGGAGCTCATACGAGCAGTACTTC.

V usage is TRBV6-1 and J usage is TRBJ2-1, with 9 bases that match TRBD1. CDR3 length: 14 residues. Germline V gene sequence: CDR1 MNHNS, CDR2 SASEGT. V lost 5 bases, J lost 7 bases, and 6 bases stayed unmatched. The CDR3, as DNA: TGTGCCAGCAGTCTAGGACAGGGGTGGAATGAGCAGTTCTTC. This encodes CASSLGQGWNEQFF.

V usage is TRBV2 and J usage is TRBJ1-2; the D is unclear. Trimming stripped 2 bases from V and 8 bases from J, with 12 bases between. Per the germline V gene, CDR1 is SNHLY and CDR2 is FYNNEI. This CDR3 spans 13 amino acids. The CDR3 coding sequence is TGTGCCAGCAGTGAAAACTACCTTAACGGCTACACCTTC. Residues: CASSENYLNGYTF.

The chain combines TRBV2 with TRBJ2-7, with 9 bases fitting TRBD2. The CDR3 is 15 amino acids. CDR1 is SNHLY, CDR2 FYNNEI, per germline. Trimming took 6 bases from V and 3 from J; bases not matched to a gene: 9. CDR3 nucleotide sequence: TGTGCCAGCAGGAGCGGGAGGAACTACTACTACGAGCAGTACTTC. Translated: CASRSGRNYYYEQYF.

V gene TRBV5-1 combines with J gene TRBJ2-7, with 9 bases identical to TRBD1. J was trimmed by 1 base and V by 4 bases; bases with no gene match: 9. CDR3 size: 16 residues. Germline CDR1 SGHRS, CDR2 YFSETQ. This CDR3 is CASSPRTGQGSYEQYF. CDR3 in DNA: TGCGCCAGCAGCCCCCGAACGGGACAGGGTTCCTACGAGCAGTACTTC.

V gene TRBV6-5 combines with J gene TRBJ2-7; 10 bases are a match to TRBD2. V was clipped by 7 bases and J by 4 bases; unmatched bases: 4. The CDR3 is made up of 13 amino acids. Looked up from germline, CDR1 is MNHEY and CDR2 is SVGAGI. CDR3 in amino acids: CASTGLAPYEQYF. CDR3 nucleotides: TGTGCCAGCACGGGACTAGCGCCATACGAGCAGTACTTC.

This chain connects TRBV5-1 to TRBJ2-3; 15 bases map to TRBD2. Germline V gene sequence: CDR1 SGHRS, CDR2 YFSETQ. With V trimmed by 4 bases and J by 4 bases, 16 bases remained unmatched. The CDR3 contains 20 residues. DNA for the CDR3: TGCGCCAGCAGCCCCCTACGGGTGGGACTAGCGGGAGGCCGGGCAGATACGCAGTATTTT. Residues: CASSPLRVGLAGGRADTQYF. Complete variable domain (other parts from reference TRBV5-1 and TRBJ2-3): KAGVTQTPRYLIKTRGQQVTLSCSPISGHRSVSWYQQTPGQGLQFLFEYFSETQRNKGNFPGRFSGRQFSNSRSEMNVSTLELGDSALYLCASSPLRVGLAGGRADTQYFGPGTRLTVL.

The chain is built from TRBV28 and TRBJ1-1; the D is unclear. V lost 2 bases to trimming and J lost 1 base, with 8 bases between them. The CDR3 is 14 residues long. Germline V gene data show CDR1 as MDHEN and CDR2 as SYDVKM. DNA for the CDR3: TGTGCCAGCAGTTTAGCGCGGGAGAACACTGAAGCTTTCTTT. Translated, it gives CASSLARENTEAFF.

The V and J genes are TRBV28 and TRBJ1-5; D is undetermined. Trimming cost V 6 bases and J 2 bases, with 8 bases left between them. The germline V gene has CDR1 MDHEN and CDR2 SYDVKM. The CDR3 consists of 13 residues. Here the CDR3 reads CASSPTGNQPQHF. The CDR3 DNA sequence: TGTGCCAGCAGCCCCACAGGCAATCAGCCCCAGCATTTT.

This sequence joins TRBV30 and TRBJ1-2, with TRBD1 matching 8 bases. The ends lost 6 bases at V and 1 base at J; junction bases unmatched: 4. Germline loops: CDR1 GTSNPN, CDR2 SVGIG (reference sequence). This CDR3 is built from 13 residues. Here the CDR3 reads CACPDRDNYGYTF. In DNA form, the CDR3 reads TGTGCCTGCCCGGACAGGGATAACTATGGCTACACCTTC.

The rearrangement links TRBV7-6 to TRBJ2-7, with a possible D match to TRBD2 (6 bases). CDR3 length: 14 amino acids. Per germline, CDR1 SGHVS and CDR2 FNYEAQ. The germline V and J ends were trimmed by 4 bases and 3 bases, with 13 bases remaining between them. CDR3 in amino acids: CASSWRGSDYEQYF. The CDR3 DNA follows: TGTGCCAGCAGCTGGCGGGGATCGGACTACGAGCAGTACTTC.

The chain carries TRBV19 and TRBJ1-5, with TRBD1 matching 8 bases. Looked up from germline, CDR1 is LNHDA and CDR2 is SQIVND (reference sequence). CDR3 length equals 18 residues. V was pared by 3 bases and J by 4 bases, with 14 bases of the junction left unmatched. For the CDR3, the DNA is TGTGCCAGTAGTATCCAGAAAATAACCCGGGACAGGAATCAGCCCCAGCATTTT. Encoded protein: CASSIQKITRDRNQPQHF.

The chain links TRBV19 to TRBJ2-1; D gene uncertain. CDR1 LNHDA and CDR2 SQIVND come from the germline V gene (reference sequence). Trimming removed 3 bases from V and 9 bases from J, with 9 bases in between. The CDR3 extends over 12 amino acids. The CDR3 reads CASSIGWSEQFF. The CDR3 DNA sequence: TGTGCCAGTAGTATCGGTTGGAGTGAGCAGTTCTTC.

This clone was detected once. The chain employs TRBV28 and TRBJ2-1; 12 nucleotides align to TRBD2. The V segment lost 4 bases and the J segment 8 bases; nucleotides outside the gene matches: 21. Germline CDR1 is MDHEN and CDR2 is SYDVKM. The CDR3 contains 20 residues. The CDR3 loop is CASSSPFLAGGLRMADEQFF. Here the CDR3 DNA reads TGTGCCAGCAGTTCCCCCTTCCTAGCGGGAGGGCTGAGGATGGCCGATGAGCAGTTCTTC.

The V and J genes are TRBV10-3 and TRBJ1-1; 10 bases align to TRBD1. Germline V gives CDR1 ENHRY, CDR2 SYGVKD. The ends lost 5 bases at V and 5 bases at J; junction bases unmatched: 5. CDR3 length: 14 residues. The CDR3 nucleotides are TGTGCCATCAGTCCCGGGACAGGGGTTACTGAAGCTTTCTTT. It yields the protein CAISPGTGVTEAFF.

The chain is built from TRBV7-3 and TRBJ2-3; 11 nucleotides agree with TRBD2. With 5 bases clipped from V and 4 bases from J, the junction kept 14 bases outside the gene matches. The length of the CDR3 is 18 residues. Germline-derived CDR1 and CDR2 are SGHTA and FQGTGA. CDR3 protein: CASSRSGRAKGPSDTQYF. The CDR3 bases are TGTGCCAGCAGCCGTAGCGGGAGGGCCAAGGGGCCATCAGATACGCAGTATTTT.

The chain joins TRBV27 to TRBJ2-1; a possible D gene is TRBD2 (5 bases). Germline CDR1 MNHEY, CDR2 SMNVEV (reference sequence). Trimming took 8 bases from V and 5 from J, leaving 22 bases between them. This CDR3 contains 16 residues. Written as DNA, the CDR3 is TGTGCCAGCCTACCCGTGGGGTCTAGCAGCCACAATGAGCAGTTCTTC. This encodes CASLPVGSSSHNEQFF.

The V gene is TRBV6-6, the J gene TRBJ1-5, with a weak D call TRBD1 (5 bases). The V and J ends lost 2 bases and 4 bases respectively, with 9 bases between them. Germline V gene data show CDR1 as MNHNY and CDR2 as SVGAGI (reference sequence). The CDR3 has 14 residues. CDR3 region: CASSYRSGNQPQHF. In DNA form, the CDR3 reads TGTGCCAGCAGTTACAGGTCAGGGAATCAGCCCCAGCATTTT.

The chain couples TRBV7-3 to TRBJ2-3; TRBD1 aligns across 11 bases. CDR3 length: 16 residues. Germline CDR1 SGHTA, CDR2 FQGTGA. Trimming took 5 bases from V and 4 from J; bases not matched to a gene: 8. The CDR3 spells CASSESGQGASDTQYF. CDR3 DNA: TGTGCCAGCAGCGAGTCTGGACAGGGGGCCTCAGATACGCAGTATTTT.

The chain links TRBV29-1 to TRBJ2-5; TRBD1 matches 7 bases. V gave up 7 bases and J gave up 3 bases; unmatched junction bases: 14. Per germline, CDR1 SQVTM and CDR2 ANQGSEA. The CDR3 is made up of 15 amino acids. Here the CDR3 reads CSGDYHRGREETQYF. The CDR3 region has the DNA TGCAGCGGAGACTATCACAGGGGTAGGGAAGAGACCCAGTACTTC. Looking up the rest from reference TRBV29-1 and TRBJ2-5 gives the full variable domain: SAVISQKPSRDICQRGTSLTIQCQVDSQVTMMFWYRQQPGQSLTLIATANQGSEATYESGFVIDKFPISRPNLTFSTLTVSNMSPEDSSIYLCSGDYHRGREETQYFGPGTRLLVL.

V is TRBV6-5 and J is TRBJ1-2; possible D gene TRBD1, 5 bases. V gave up 0 bases and J gave up 6 bases, with 17 bases separating them. Germline V gives CDR1 MNHEY, CDR2 SVGAGI. The CDR3 totals 16 residues. DNA for the CDR3: TGTGCCAGCAGTTACTCGTTCCAACGGGGGACTGATGGCTACACCTTC. As protein: CASSYSFQRGTDGYTF.

This chain connects TRBV5-4 to TRBJ2-2, with 9 nucleotides matching TRBD1. In germline, CDR1 is SGHNT, CDR2 YYREEE (reference sequence). Trimming cost V 0 bases and J 5 bases; bases outside gene matches: 8. The CDR3 totals 17 residues. CDR3 coding DNA: TGTGCCAGCAGCTTGGCCGGGGACAGGGCAAGGACCGGGGAGCTGTTTTTT. Translating gives CASSLAGDRARTGELFF.